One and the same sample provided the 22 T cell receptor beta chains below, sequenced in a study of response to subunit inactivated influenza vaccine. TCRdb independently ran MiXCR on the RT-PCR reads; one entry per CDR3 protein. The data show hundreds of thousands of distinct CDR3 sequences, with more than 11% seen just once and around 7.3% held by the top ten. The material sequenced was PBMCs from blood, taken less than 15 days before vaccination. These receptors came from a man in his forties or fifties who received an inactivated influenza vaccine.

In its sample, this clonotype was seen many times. The CDR3 loop is CSARAGGSYEQYF. Written as DNA, the CDR3 is TGCAGTGCTAGAGCGGGCGGGAGCTACGAGCAGTACTTC. The chain uses TRBV20-1 and TRBJ2-7; 7 bases are a match to TRBD2. The germline CDR1 and CDR2 sequences are DFQATT and SNEGSKA (reference sequence). CDR3 length: 13 residues. V shed 1 base, J shed 3 bases, and the junction held 3 bases outside the gene matches.

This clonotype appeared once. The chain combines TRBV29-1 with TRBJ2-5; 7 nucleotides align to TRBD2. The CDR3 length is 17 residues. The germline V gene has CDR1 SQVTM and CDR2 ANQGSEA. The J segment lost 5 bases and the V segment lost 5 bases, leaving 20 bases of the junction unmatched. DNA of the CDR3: TGCAGCGTTCGGTGGACTCGCGGGAGAGGAGGGGAGGAGACCCAGTACTTC. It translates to CSVRWTRGRGGEETQYF.

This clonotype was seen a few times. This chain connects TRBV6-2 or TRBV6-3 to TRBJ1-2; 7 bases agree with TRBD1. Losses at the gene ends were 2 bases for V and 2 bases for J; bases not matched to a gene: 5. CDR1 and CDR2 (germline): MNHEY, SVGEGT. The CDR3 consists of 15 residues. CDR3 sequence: CASSYGPGQNYGYTF. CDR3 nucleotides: TGTGCCAGCAGTTACGGCCCGGGACAGAACTATGGCTACACCTTC.

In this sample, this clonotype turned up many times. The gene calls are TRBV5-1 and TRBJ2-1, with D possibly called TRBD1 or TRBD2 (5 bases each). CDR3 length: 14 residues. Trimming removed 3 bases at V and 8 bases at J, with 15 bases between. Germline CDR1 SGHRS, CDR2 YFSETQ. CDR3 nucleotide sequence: TGCGCCAGCAGCTCCAGGGCCCGGGAAGATGAGCAGTTCTTC. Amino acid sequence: CASSSRAREDEQFF. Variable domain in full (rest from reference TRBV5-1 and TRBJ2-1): KAGVTQTPRYLIKTRGQQVTLSCSPISGHRSVSWYQQTPGQGLQFLFEYFSETQRNKGNFPGRFSGRQFSNSRSEMNVSTLELGDSALYLCASSSRAREDEQFFGPGTRLTVL.

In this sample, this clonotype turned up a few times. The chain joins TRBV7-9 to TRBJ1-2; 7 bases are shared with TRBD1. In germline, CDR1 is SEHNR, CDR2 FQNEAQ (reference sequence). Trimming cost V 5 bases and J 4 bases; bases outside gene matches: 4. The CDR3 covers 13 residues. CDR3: CASSPRDSYGYTF. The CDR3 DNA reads TGTGCCAGCAGCCCAAGGGACAGCTATGGCTACACCTTC.

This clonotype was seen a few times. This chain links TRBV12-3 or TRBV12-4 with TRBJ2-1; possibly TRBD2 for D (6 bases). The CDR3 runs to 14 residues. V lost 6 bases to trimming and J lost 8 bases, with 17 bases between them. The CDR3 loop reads CASSERVANDEQFF. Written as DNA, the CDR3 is TGTGCCAGCAGCGAGCGGGTCGCGAATGATGAGCAGTTCTTC.

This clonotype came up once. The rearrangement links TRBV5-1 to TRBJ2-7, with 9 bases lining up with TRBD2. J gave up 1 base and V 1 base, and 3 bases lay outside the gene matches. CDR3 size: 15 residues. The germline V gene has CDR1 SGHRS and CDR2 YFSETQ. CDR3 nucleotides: TGCGCCAGCAGCTTGAGGACTAGCGCTTCCTACGAGCAGTACTTC. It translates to CASSLRTSASYEQYF.

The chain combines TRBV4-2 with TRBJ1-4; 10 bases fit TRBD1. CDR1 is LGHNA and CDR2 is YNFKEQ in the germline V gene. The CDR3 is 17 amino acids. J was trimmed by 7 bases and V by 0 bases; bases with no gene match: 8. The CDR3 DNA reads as TGTGCCAGCAGCCAAGATCCGCCAGGGACAGGGGTTGAAAAACTGTTTTTT. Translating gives CASSQDPPGTGVEKLFF.

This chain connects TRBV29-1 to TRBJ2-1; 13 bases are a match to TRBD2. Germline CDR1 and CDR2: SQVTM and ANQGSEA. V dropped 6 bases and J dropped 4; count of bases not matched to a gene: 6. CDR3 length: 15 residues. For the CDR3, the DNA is TGCAGCGTACGACTAGCGGGAGGTCCTTACAATGAGCAGTTCTTC. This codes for CSVRLAGGPYNEQFF.

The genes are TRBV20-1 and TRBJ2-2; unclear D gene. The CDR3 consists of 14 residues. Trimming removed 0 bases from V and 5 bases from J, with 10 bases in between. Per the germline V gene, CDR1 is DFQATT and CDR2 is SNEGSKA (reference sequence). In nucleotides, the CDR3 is TGCAGTGCTAGAGATTTAAGACAAACCGGGGAGCTGTTTTTT. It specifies CSARDLRQTGELFF.

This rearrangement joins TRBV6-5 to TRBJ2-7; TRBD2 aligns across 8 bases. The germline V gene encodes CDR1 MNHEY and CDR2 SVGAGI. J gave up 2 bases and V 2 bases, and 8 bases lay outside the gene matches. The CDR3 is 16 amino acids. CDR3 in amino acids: CASSYTAGLGAYEQYF. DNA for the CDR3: TGTGCCAGCAGTTACACCGCGGGACTAGGAGCCTACGAGCAGTACTTC.

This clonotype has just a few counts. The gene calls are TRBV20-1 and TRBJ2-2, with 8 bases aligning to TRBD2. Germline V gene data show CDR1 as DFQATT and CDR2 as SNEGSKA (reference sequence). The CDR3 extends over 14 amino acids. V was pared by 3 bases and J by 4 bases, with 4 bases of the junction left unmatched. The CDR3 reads CSARSGGSTGELFF. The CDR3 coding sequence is TGCAGTGCTAGGTCGGGAGGGTCCACCGGGGAGCTGTTTTTT.

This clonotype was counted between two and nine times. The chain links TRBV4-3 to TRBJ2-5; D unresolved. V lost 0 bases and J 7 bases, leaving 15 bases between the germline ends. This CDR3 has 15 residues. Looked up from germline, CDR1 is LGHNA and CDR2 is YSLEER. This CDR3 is CASSQDRTPRGTQYF. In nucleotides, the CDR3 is TGCGCCAGCAGCCAAGATCGGACCCCGCGTGGGACCCAGTACTTC.

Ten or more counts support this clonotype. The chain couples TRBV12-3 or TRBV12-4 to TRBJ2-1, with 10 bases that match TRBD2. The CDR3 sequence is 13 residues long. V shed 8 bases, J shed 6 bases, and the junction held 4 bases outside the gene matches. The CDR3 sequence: CASGLAGANEQFF. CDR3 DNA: TGTGCCAGCGGGCTAGCGGGGGCCAATGAGCAGTTCTTC.

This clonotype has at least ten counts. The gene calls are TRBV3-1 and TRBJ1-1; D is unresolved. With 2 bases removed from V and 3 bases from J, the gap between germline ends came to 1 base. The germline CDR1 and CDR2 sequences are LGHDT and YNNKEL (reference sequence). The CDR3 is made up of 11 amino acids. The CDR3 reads CASSQHTEAFF. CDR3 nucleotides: TGTGCCAGCAGCCAACACACTGAAGCTTTCTTT.

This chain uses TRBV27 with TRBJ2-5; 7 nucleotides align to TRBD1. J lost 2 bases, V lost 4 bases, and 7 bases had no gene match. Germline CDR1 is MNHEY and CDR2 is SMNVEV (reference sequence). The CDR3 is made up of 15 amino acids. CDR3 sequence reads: CASSSHLRGQETQYF. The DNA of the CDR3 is TGTGCCAGCAGTTCCCATCTCAGGGGGCAAGAGACCCAGTACTTC.

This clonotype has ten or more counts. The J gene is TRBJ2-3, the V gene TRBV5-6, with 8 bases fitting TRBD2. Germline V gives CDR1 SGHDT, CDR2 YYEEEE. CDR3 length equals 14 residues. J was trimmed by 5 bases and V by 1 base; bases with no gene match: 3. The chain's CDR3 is CASSLSGGGDTQYF. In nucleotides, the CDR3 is TGTGCCAGCAGCTTGTCCGGGGGGGGAGATACGCAGTATTTT.

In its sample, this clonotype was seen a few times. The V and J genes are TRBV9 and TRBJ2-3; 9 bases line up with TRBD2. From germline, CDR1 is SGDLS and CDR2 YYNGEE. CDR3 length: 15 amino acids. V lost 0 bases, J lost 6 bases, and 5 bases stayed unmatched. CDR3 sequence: CASSVGGLASDTQYF. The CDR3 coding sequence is TGTGCCAGCAGCGTAGGGGGACTAGCTTCCGATACGCAGTATTTT.

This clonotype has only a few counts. The CDR3 DNA reads as TGTGCCAGCAGTTACTCGAGGAGCGGGGGCTACGAGCAGTACTTC. This sequence encodes CASSYSRSGGYEQYF. V and J are TRBV6-2 or TRBV6-3 and TRBJ2-7; 8 bases map to TRBD2. V lost 0 bases, J lost 3 bases, and 4 bases stayed unmatched. In germline, CDR1 is MNHEY, CDR2 SVGEGT. This CDR3 has 15 residues.

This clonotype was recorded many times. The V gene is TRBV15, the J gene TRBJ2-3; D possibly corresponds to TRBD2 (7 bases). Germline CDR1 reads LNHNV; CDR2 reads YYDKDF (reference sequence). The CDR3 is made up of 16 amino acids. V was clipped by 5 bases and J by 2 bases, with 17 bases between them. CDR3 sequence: CATSVGLTGFTDTQYF. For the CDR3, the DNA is TGTGCCACCAGCGTGGGACTAACAGGGTTCACAGATACGCAGTATTTT.

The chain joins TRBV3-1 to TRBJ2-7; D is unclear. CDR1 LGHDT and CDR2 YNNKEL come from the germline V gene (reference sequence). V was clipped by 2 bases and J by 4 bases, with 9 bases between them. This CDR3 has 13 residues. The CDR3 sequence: CASSQQIGYEQYF. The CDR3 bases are TGTGCCAGCAGCCAACAGATTGGATACGAGCAGTACTTC.

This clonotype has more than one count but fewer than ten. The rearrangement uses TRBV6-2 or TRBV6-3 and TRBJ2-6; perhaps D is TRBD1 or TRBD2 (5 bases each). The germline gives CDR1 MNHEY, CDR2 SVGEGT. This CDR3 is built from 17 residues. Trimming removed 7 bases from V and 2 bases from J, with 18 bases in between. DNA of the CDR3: TGTGCCAGCACCCTGAACCTTTTGGGGGCTGGGGCCAACGTCCTGACTTTC. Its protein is CASTLNLLGAGANVLTF.